This TCR beta chain was captured in a study of T-cell reconstitution after alpha-beta-depleted transplantation in children. Study-level results: Elevated TCRbeta diversity at day 60 was traced, in some patients, to surviving recipient T cells and thymic progenitors. Several hundred expanded graft clones reportedly gave rise to the alpha-beta T cells present about two months after transplant.

At least ten counts were recorded for this clonotype. The antigen remains undetermined. The germline V gene encodes CDR1 SGHVS and CDR2 FNYEAQ. Trimming stripped 1 base from V and 0 bases from J, with 19 bases between. The CDR3 totals 18 residues. A TCRbeta library incorporating unique molecular identifiers was prepared. TCRdb reprocessed the PCR reads with MiXCR, giving one entry per CDR3 protein. The sample gives roughly 110,000 distinct CDR3 sequences, 10% to 13% of which show up once; 30% to 35% is in the top ten. The specimen comprised PBMCs, sampled before TCRalphabeta/CD19-depleted stem cell transplant. This clonotype originated in a boy aged 2 to 9 with acute lymphoblastic leukemia, due to receive a stem cell transplant. J is TRBJ2-7 and V is TRBV7-6; weak D call: TRBD2 (5 bases). Here the CDR3 reads CASSLVSGNGQSSYEQYF. CDR3 in DNA: TGTGCCAGCAGCTTAGTATCGGGGAATGGGCAAAGCTCCTACGAGCAGTACTTC.